Following are 16 T cell receptor beta chains from one sample sequenced in a study of OX40 agonist ivuxolimab in advanced cancers. Sequenced by immunoSEQ multiplex PCR; TCRdb stores in-frame clones only, minus some. The table has 35,000 to 45,000 clones, roughly nine tenths seen once; the top ten hold 25% to 30%. The sequences come from CD4+ or CD8+ T cells sorted from blood, collected in a trial of the OX40 agonist ivuxolimab. These receptor sequences come from an adult with an advanced solid tumor such as melanoma, head and neck, liver or kidney cancer.

This clone was found once. The gene calls are TRBV29-1 and TRBJ2-7; D possibly corresponds to TRBD2 (6 bases). The CDR3 has 15 amino acids. CDR1 is SQVTM, CDR2 ANQGSEA, per germline. The ends were cut back, 3 bases at V and 4 bases at J, with 19 bases in the middle. In DNA, the CDR3 is TGCAGCGTTGAGTGGGTGTCGGGAGCACAGTACGAGCAGTACTTC. This sequence encodes CSVEWVSGAQYEQYF.

The J gene is TRBJ1-1, the V gene TRBV6-5; D uncertain. The length of the CDR3 is 14 residues. Germline CDR1 is MNHEY and CDR2 is SVGAGI. Trimming removed 2 bases from V and 4 bases from J, with 11 bases in between. For the CDR3, the DNA is TGTGCCAGCAGTTACACGGGAGTCGGCACTGAAGCTTTCTTT. Amino acids: CASSYTGVGTEAFF.

This clone counts as large. The V call is TRBV19, the J call TRBJ2-7, with a possible D match to TRBD2 (6 bases). CDR3 length equals 14 residues. V dropped 3 bases and J dropped 3 bases, with 12 bases sitting between them. Germline V gene data show CDR1 as LNHDA and CDR2 as SQIVND (reference sequence). Here the CDR3 DNA reads TGTGCCAGTAGTATCACGGGACTGATCTACGAGCAGTACTTC. Its protein product is CASSITGLIYEQYF.

This rearrangement joins TRBV6-5 to TRBJ2-7; D is possibly TRBD1 (6 bases). This CDR3 is built from 14 residues. Trimming shortened V by 5 bases and J by 2 bases, and 13 bases separated the two germline ends. Germline assignment: CDR1 MNHEY and CDR2 SVGAGI. CDR3 bases: TGTGCCAGCAGTCACTACAGGGACACCTACGAGCAGTACTTC. The encoded protein is CASSHYRDTYEQYF.

The rearrangement joins TRBV7-3 to TRBJ2-7; TRBD2 is a possible D gene (5 bases). V lost 5 bases to trimming and J lost 6 bases, with 14 bases between them. Germline CDR1 and CDR2: SGHTA and FQGTGA. The CDR3 has 13 residues. CDR3 in amino acids: CASSVSLGSEQYF. CDR3 sequence (DNA): TGTGCCAGCAGCGTGAGCCTAGGGAGCGAGCAGTACTTC. Looking up the rest from reference TRBV7-3 and TRBJ2-7 gives the full variable domain: GAGVSQTPSNKVTEKGKYVELRCDPISGHTALYWYRQSLGQGPEFLIYFQGTGAADDSGLPNDRFFAVRPEGSVSTLKIQRTERGDSAVYLCASSVSLGSEQYFGPGTRLTVT.

The V gene is TRBV14, the J gene TRBJ2-7, with TRBD2 matching 10 bases. Looked up from germline, CDR1 is SGHDN and CDR2 is FVKESK. This CDR3 contains 13 residues. V lost 3 bases and J lost 6; bases outside the gene matches: 2. The CDR3 here is CASSQGLASEQYF. CDR3 DNA sequence: TGTGCCAGCAGCCAGGGACTAGCGAGCGAGCAGTACTTC.

The chain joins TRBV7-9 to TRBJ1-5; D may be TRBD1 (5 bases). Trimming left V 1 base short and J 8 bases short, with 6 bases between. This CDR3 comprises 12 residues. Germline CDR1 SEHNR, CDR2 FQNEAQ (reference sequence). The CDR3: CASSLGGEPQHF. In nucleotides, the CDR3 is TGTGCCAGCAGCTTAGGAGGGGAGCCCCAGCATTTT.

The chain combines TRBV7-6 with TRBJ2-3; no reliable D call. Germline V CDR1 and CDR2: SGHVS, FNYEAQ. The length of the CDR3 is 16 residues. The V and J ends lost 5 bases and 0 bases respectively, with 15 bases between them. The CDR3: CASSPNRAGSTDTQYF. CDR3 DNA sequence: TGTGCCAGCAGCCCGAACCGGGCAGGAAGCACAGATACGCAGTATTTT.

The chain has TRBV18 and TRBJ1-1; D remains ambiguous. This CDR3 has 14 residues. The V gene's germline CDR1 is KGHSH and CDR2 LQKENI. The V and J ends lost 1 base and 2 bases respectively, with 8 bases between them. CDR3 bases: TGTGCCAGCTCACCACTCACGGGTAACACTGAAGCTTTCTTT. Translating gives CASSPLTGNTEAFF.

The chain combines TRBV7-3 with TRBJ2-7, with 13 bases that match TRBD2. CDR3 size: 14 residues. Germline CDR1 reads SGHTA; CDR2 reads FQGTGA. J was trimmed by 6 bases and V by 4 bases; bases with no gene match: 3. CDR3 sequence: CASSSGLAGSEQYF. Here the CDR3 DNA reads TGTGCCAGCAGCTCGGGACTAGCGGGGAGCGAGCAGTACTTC.

The genes are TRBV19 and TRBJ2-7; 10 bases are a match to TRBD2. Germline lookup yields CDR1 LNHDA and CDR2 SQIVND (reference sequence). The CDR3 sequence is 15 residues long. V shed 6 bases, J shed 2 bases, and the junction held 7 bases outside the gene matches. The CDR3 here is CASSPGLAETYEQYF. The CDR3 DNA reads as TGTGCCAGTAGCCCCGGACTAGCGGAAACCTACGAGCAGTACTTC.

This clone has a single count. The chain uses TRBV6-6 and TRBJ2-2; D is undetermined. This CDR3 has 14 residues. V shed 0 bases and J shed 4 bases, with 6 bases lying between them. CDR1 MNHNY and CDR2 SVGAGI come from the germline V gene (reference sequence). The CDR3 DNA follows: TGTGCCAGCAGTTACTCGATGGGCACCGGGGAGCTGTTTTTT. Translated, it gives CASSYSMGTGELFF.

This chain connects TRBV11-1 to TRBJ2-7; tentative D call: TRBD1 (6 bases). CDR1 is SGHAT and CDR2 is FQDESV in the germline V gene (reference sequence). This CDR3 has 15 amino acids. The germline V and J ends were trimmed by 2 bases and 0 bases, with 11 bases remaining between them. The CDR3 DNA reads as TGTGCCAGCAGCTTACCAGGGGATGACTCCTACGAGCAGTACTTC. Translation gives CASSLPGDDSYEQYF.

This clone was observed a single time. CDR3 bases: TGTGCCAGCAGAAGGACAGTTCAAGAGACCCAGTACTTC. Translated, it gives CASRRTVQETQYF. The V and J genes are TRBV6-5 and TRBJ2-5; TRBD1 is a possible D gene (6 bases). The CDR3 has 13 amino acids. Germline V gene data show CDR1 as MNHEY and CDR2 as SVGAGI. Between the trimmed V and J ends, which lost 6 bases and 2 bases, there was a span of 10 bases.

This clone was observed many times. This chain joins TRBV6-6 and TRBJ2-7, with TRBD1 matching over 7 bases. Germline-derived CDR1 and CDR2 are MNHNY and SVGAGI (reference sequence). This CDR3 has 15 amino acids. Trimming cost V 5 bases and J 4 bases; bases outside gene matches: 11. In nucleotides, the CDR3 is TGTGCCAGCAGTCTAAACGGACAGGTCGGGTACGAGCAGTACTTC. Its protein product is CASSLNGQVGYEQYF.

The V gene is TRBV7-8, the J gene TRBJ2-5; possible D gene TRBD2, 6 bases. V lost 1 base to trimming and J lost 5 bases, with 14 bases between them. Germline assignment: CDR1 SGHVS and CDR2 FQNEAQ. This CDR3 contains 15 residues. CDR3 nucleotides: TGTGCCAGCAGCTTAGGGATCGGGGCGGGGGAGACCCAGTACTTC. Its translation: CASSLGIGAGETQYF. The whole variable domain, filled in from reference TRBV7-8 and TRBJ2-5, reads GAGVSQSPRYKVAKRGQDVALRCDPISGHVSLFWYQQALGQGPEFLTYFQNEAQLDKSGLPSDRFFAERPEGSVSTLKIQRTQQEDSAVYLCASSLGIGAGETQYFGPGTRLLVL.